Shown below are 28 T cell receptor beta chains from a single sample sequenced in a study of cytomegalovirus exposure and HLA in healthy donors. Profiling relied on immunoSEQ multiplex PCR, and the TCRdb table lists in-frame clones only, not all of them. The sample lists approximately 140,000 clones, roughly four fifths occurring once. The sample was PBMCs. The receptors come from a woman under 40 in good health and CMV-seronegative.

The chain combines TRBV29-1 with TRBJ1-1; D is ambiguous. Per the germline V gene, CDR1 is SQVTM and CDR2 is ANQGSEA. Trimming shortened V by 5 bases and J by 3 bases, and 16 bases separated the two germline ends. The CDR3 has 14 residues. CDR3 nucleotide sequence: TGCAGCGTTAAGAGGATCTTGTTGTACACTGAAGCTTTCTTT. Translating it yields CSVKRILLYTEAFF.

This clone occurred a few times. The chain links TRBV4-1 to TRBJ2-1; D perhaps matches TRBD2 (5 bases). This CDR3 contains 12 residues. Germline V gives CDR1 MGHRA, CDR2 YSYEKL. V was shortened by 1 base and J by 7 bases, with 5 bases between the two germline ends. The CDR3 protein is CASSQGGNEQFF. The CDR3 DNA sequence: TGCGCCAGCAGCCAAGGAGGGAATGAGCAGTTCTTC.

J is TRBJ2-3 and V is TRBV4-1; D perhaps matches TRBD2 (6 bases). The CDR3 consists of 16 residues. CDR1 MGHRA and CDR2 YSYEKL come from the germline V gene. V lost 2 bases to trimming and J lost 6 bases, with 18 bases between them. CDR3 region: CASSQLASGVGDTQYF. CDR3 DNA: TGCGCCAGCAGCCAACTGGCATCGGGGGTAGGGGATACGCAGTATTTT.

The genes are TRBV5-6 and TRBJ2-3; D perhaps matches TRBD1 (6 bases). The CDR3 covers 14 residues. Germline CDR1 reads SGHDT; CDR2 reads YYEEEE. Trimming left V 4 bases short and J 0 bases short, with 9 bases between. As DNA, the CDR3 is TGTGCCAGCAGCCTGGACAGTAGCACAGATACGCAGTATTTT. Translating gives CASSLDSSTDTQYF.

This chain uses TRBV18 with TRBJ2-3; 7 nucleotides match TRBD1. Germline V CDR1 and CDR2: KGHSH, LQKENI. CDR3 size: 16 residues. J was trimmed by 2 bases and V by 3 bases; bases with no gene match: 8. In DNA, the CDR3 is TGTGCCAGCTCACCCAGGGACAGAGGCGTCACAGATACGCAGTATTTT. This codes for CASSPRDRGVTDTQYF.

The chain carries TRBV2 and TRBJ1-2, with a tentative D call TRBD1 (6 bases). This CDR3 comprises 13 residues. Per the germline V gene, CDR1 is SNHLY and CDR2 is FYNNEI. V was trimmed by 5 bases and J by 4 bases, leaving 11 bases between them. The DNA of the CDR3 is TGTGCCAGCAGTTCGGGACAATCCTATGGCTACACCTTC. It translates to CASSSGQSYGYTF.

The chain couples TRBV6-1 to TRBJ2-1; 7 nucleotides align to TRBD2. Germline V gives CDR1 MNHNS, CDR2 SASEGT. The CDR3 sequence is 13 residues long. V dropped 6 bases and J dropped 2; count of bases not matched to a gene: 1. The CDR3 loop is CASRSGAYNEQFF. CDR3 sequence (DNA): TGTGCCAGCAGGAGCGGGGCCTACAATGAGCAGTTCTTC.

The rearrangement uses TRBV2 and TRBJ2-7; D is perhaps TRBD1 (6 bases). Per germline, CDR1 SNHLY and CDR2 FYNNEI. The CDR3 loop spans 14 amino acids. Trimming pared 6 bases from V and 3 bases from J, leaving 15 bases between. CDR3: CASRPRTDIYEQYF. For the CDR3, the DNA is TGTGCCAGCAGACCAAGGACAGATATCTACGAGCAGTACTTC.

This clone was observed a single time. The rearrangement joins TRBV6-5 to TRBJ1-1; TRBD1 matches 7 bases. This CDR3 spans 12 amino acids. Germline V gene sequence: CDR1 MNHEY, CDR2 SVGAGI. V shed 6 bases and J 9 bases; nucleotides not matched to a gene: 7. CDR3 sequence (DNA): TGTGCCAGCAGGGGGGACAGCCAAAAAGCTTTCTTT. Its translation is CASRGDSQKAFF.

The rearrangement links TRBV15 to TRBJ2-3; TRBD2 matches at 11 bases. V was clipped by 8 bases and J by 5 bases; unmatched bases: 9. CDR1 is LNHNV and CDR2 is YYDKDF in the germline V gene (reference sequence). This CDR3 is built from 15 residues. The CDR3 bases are TGTGCCACCTCAGTAGCGGGGGGGCCGAGAGATACGCAGTATTTT. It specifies CATSVAGGPRDTQYF.

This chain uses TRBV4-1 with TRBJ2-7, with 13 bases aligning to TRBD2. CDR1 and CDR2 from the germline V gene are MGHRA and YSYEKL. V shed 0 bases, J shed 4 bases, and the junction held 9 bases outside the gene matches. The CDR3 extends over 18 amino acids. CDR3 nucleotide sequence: TGCGCCAGCAGCCAAGAAGCAGGTGGACTAGCGGGGGAGTACGAGCAGTACTTC. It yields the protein CASSQEAGGLAGEYEQYF.

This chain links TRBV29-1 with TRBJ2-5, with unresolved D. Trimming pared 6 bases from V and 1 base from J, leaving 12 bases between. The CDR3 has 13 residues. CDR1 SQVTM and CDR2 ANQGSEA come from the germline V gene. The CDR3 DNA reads TGCAGCGTGACCAATTCGGGCCAAGAGACCCAGTACTTC. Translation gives CSVTNSGQETQYF.

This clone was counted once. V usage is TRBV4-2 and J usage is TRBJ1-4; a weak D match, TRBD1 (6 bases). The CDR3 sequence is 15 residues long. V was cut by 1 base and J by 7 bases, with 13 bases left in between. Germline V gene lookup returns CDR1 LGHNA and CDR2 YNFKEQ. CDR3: CASSQVARGSEKLFF. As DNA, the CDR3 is TGTGCCAGCAGCCAAGTTGCCAGGGGTAGTGAAAAACTGTTTTTT.

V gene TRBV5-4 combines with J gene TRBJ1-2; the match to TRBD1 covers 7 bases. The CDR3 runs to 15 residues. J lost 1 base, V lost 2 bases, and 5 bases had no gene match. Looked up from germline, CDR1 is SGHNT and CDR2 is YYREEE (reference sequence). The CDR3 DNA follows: TGTGCCAGCAGCTTAATCGACAGGGTTAACTATGGCTACACCTTC. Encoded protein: CASSLIDRVNYGYTF.

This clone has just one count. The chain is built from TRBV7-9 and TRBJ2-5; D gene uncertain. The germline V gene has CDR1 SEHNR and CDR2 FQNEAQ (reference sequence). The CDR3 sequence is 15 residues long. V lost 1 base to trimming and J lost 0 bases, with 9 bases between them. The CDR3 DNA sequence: TGTGCCAGCAGCTTAGGTAGCAGCTACCAAGAGACCCAGTACTTC. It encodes CASSLGSSYQETQYF.

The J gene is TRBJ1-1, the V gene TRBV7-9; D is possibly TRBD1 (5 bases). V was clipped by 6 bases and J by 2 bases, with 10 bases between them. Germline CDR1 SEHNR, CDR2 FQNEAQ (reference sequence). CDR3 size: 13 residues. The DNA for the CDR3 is TGTGCCAGCAGGGGTCAGGGTAACACTGAAGCTTTCTTT. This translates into CASRGQGNTEAFF.

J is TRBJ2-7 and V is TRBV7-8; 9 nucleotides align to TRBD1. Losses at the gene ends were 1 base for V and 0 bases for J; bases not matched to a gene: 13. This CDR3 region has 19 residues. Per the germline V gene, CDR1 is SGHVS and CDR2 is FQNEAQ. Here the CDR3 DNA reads TGTGCCAGCAGCTTAGTGGGATTTCGTGACAGGGGGTACTCCTACGAGCAGTACTTC. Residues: CASSLVGFRDRGYSYEQYF.

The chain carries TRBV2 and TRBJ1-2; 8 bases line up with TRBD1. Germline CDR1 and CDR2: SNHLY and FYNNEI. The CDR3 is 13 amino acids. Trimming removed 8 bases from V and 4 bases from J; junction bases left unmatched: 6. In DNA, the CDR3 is TGTGCCAGCCAGGGGGCTAAAACCTATGGCTACACCTTC. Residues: CASQGAKTYGYTF.

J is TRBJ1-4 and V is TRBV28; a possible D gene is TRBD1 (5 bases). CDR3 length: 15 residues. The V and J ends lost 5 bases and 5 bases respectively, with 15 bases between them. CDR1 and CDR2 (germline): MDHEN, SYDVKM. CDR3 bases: TGTGCCAGCAGTACGATCGGGGAGGGGAATGAAAAACTGTTTTTT. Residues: CASSTIGEGNEKLFF.

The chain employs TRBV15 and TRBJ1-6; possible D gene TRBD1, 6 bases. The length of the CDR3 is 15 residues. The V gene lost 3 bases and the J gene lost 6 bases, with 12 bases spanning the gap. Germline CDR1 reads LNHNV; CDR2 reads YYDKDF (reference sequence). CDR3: CATSRGQGINSPLHF. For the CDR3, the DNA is TGTGCCACCAGCAGGGGACAAGGAATTAATTCACCCCTCCACTTT.

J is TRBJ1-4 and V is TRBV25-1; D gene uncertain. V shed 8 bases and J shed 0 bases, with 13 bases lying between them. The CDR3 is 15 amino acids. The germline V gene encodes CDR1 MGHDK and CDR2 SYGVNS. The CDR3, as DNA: TGTGCCAGCGCATTCATGGAGGCAACTAATGAAAAACTGTTTTTT. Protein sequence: CASAFMEATNEKLFF.

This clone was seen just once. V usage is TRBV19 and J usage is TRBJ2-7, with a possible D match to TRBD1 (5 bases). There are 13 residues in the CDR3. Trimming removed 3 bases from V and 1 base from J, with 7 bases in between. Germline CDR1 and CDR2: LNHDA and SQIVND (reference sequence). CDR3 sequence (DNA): TGTGCCAGTAGTATGACAGCTTCCTACGAGCAGTACTTC. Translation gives CASSMTASYEQYF.

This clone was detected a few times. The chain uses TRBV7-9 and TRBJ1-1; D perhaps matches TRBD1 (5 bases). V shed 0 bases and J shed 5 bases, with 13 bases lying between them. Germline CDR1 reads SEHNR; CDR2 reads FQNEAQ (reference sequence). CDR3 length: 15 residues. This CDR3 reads CASSLALPGSTEAFF. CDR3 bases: TGTGCCAGCAGCTTAGCATTGCCAGGGTCGACTGAAGCTTTCTTT.

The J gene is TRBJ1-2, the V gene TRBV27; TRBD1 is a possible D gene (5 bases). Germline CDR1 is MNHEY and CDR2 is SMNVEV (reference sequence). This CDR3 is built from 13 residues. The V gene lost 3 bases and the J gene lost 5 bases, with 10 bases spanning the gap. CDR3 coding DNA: TGTGCCAGCAGTTTGTCCACAGGATATGGCTACACCTTC. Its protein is CASSLSTGYGYTF.

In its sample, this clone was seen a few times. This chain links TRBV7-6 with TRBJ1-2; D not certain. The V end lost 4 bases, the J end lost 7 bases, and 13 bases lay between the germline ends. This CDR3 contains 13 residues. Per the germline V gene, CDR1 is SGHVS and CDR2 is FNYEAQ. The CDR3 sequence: CASSWGGPAGYTF. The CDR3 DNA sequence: TGTGCCAGCAGCTGGGGAGGGCCGGCTGGCTACACCTTC. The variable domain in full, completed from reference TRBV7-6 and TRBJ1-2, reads GAGVSQSPRYKVTKRGQDVALRCDPISGHVSLYWYRQALGQGPEFLTYFNYEAQQDKSGLPNDRFSAERPEGSISTLTIQRTEQRDSAMYRCASSWGGPAGYTFGSGTRLTVV.

The CDR3 DNA follows: TGTGCCAGCAGCGTAGCCAACAGGGGGGGAGATACGCAGTATTTT. Translating gives CASSVANRGGDTQYF. The chain is built from TRBV9 and TRBJ2-3; tentative D call: TRBD1 (8 bases). With 0 bases removed from V and 5 bases from J, the gap between germline ends came to 13 bases. There are 15 residues in the CDR3. CDR1 is SGDLS and CDR2 is YYNGEE in the germline V gene.

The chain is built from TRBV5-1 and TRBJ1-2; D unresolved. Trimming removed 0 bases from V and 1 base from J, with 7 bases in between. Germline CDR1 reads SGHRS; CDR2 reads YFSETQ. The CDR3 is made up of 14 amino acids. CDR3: CASSLGNSNYGYTF. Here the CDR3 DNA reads TGCGCCAGCAGCTTGGGTAACAGTAACTATGGCTACACCTTC.

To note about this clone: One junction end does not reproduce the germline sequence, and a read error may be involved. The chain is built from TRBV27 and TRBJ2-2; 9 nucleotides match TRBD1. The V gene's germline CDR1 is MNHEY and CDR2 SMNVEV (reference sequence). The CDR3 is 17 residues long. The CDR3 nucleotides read TGTGCCAGCAGGTCCCGTTCCGGGACAGGGAACCCCGGGGAGCTGTTTTTT. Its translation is CASRSRSGTGNPGELFF.